This T cell receptor beta chain was sequenced in a study of T cells in Graves' hyperthyroidism and ophthalmopathy. TCR beta CDR3 regions were amplified from RNA transcripts. A set of HTBI primers served as the primers for a first-round RT-PCR of the TCR CDR3. TCRdb passed the multiplex PCR reads through MiXCR, listing each CDR3 protein once. The sample has approximately 300,000 distinct CDR3 sequences; more than 15% are singletons. This clonotype was detected a few times. CDR3 length: 16 amino acids. Germline values: CDR1 KGHSH, CDR2 LQKENI. The V segment lost 6 bases and the J segment 8 bases; nucleotides outside the gene matches: 13.

The sample was blood. This TCR derives from an older woman with Graves' ophthalmopathy. The chain uses TRBV18 and TRBJ2-1; 10 positions match TRBD1. The CDR3 spells CASSRDRGAWEDEQFF. In DNA form, the CDR3 reads TGTGCCAGCTCTCGGGACAGGGGAGCATGGGAAGATGAGCAGTTCTTC. Full variable domain (remainder filled in from reference TRBV18 and TRBJ2-1): NAGVMQNPRHLVRRRGQEARLRCSPMKGHSHVYWYRQLPEEGLKFMVYLQKENIIDESGMPKERFSAEFPKEGPSILRIQQVVRGDSAAYFCASSRDRGAWEDEQFFGPGTRLTVL.